The 22 T cell receptor beta chains reported below all come from one sample, sequenced in a study of liver allograft versus peripheral blood T cells. About the research overall: Graft-liver T cell receptor repertoires were compared against recipient peripheral blood repertoires.

One entry per CDR3 protein, called by TCRdb with MiXCR from the reads. The table lists roughly 7,800 distinct CDR3 sequences, about 15% of them singletons. The receptors originated from a human patient who had a liver transplant. Some T cells may be graft donor cells.

This clonotype is categorized as medium-sized. This chain connects TRBV18 to TRBJ2-2; possibly TRBD2 for D (7 bases). Germline V CDR1 and CDR2: KGHSH, LQKENI. V was shortened by 3 bases and J by 7 bases, with 21 bases between the two germline ends. The length of the CDR3 is 17 residues. The CDR3 region has the DNA TGTGCCAGCTCACCGCTCCCCGCGGGGGCCTCCGGCGGGGAGCTGTTTTTT. This encodes CASSPLPAGASGGELFF.

The chain combines TRBV7-9 with TRBJ1-4, with 9 bases lining up with TRBD1. The CDR3 length is 14 residues. Trimming took 4 bases from V and 7 from J; bases not matched to a gene: 4. Germline CDR1 reads SEHNR; CDR2 reads FQNEAQ (reference sequence). The CDR3 spells CASSSRDRVEKLFF. CDR3 nucleotide sequence: TGTGCCAGCAGCTCCCGGGACAGGGTTGAAAAACTGTTTTTT.

This clonotype is classed as medium-sized. The chain recombines TRBV6-5 with TRBJ2-7; TRBD1 agrees at 9 bases. Trimming cost V 4 bases and J 2 bases; bases outside gene matches: 6. Germline CDR1 and CDR2: MNHEY and SVGAGI. The CDR3 length is 15 residues. This CDR3 reads CASSSPGTGTYEQYF. Here the CDR3 DNA reads TGTGCCAGCAGTTCTCCCGGGACAGGGACCTACGAGCAGTACTTC.

At least ten counts were recorded for this clonotype. The rearrangement joins TRBV5-5 to TRBJ1-2; TRBD1 aligns across 10 bases. The CDR3 has 15 amino acids. Germline lookup yields CDR1 SGHKS and CDR2 YYEKEE (reference sequence). V shed 1 base, J shed 5 bases, and the junction held 5 bases outside the gene matches. For the CDR3, the DNA is TGTGCCAGCAGCTTGCTCCCGGGACAGGGGTATGGCTACACCTTC. Amino acids: CASSLLPGQGYGYTF.

The chain has TRBV3-1 and TRBJ2-7, with 10 bases identical to TRBD2. Trimming took 3 bases from V and 6 from J; bases not matched to a gene: 5. The CDR3 has 14 amino acids. Germline loops: CDR1 LGHDT, CDR2 YNNKEL (reference sequence). CDR3 coding DNA: TGTGCCAGCAGCCAGTTGCGACTAGCGGGCGAGCAGTACTTC. This codes for CASSQLRLAGEQYF.

This clonotype is medium-sized. V and J are TRBV18 and TRBJ2-2; the match to TRBD2 covers 8 bases. Unmatched junction bases numbered 3, after V lost 5 bases and J lost 1 base. Per the germline V gene, CDR1 is KGHSH and CDR2 is LQKENI. The CDR3 consists of 15 residues. The CDR3 here is CASSRLAGNTGELFF. The CDR3, as DNA: TGTGCCAGCTCAAGGCTAGCGGGGAACACCGGGGAGCTGTTTTTT.

This clonotype is medium-sized by share. The chain uses TRBV27 and TRBJ1-2; maybe TRBD1 (5 bases). V was pared by 5 bases and J by 4 bases, with 20 bases between. Per the germline V gene, CDR1 is MNHEY and CDR2 is SMNVEV (reference sequence). The CDR3 is 16 amino acids. The CDR3 protein is CASSVSRGGSGYGYTF. As DNA, the CDR3 is TGTGCCAGCAGTGTTTCGCGGGGGGGTAGTGGCTATGGCTACACCTTC.

The V gene is TRBV12-3 or TRBV12-4, the J gene TRBJ1-5, with D hard to call. V was cut by 5 bases and J by 3 bases, with 5 bases left in between. There are 12 residues in the CDR3. The CDR3 DNA reads as TGTGCCAGCAGTCCACCCAATCAGCCCCAGCATTTT. Translated: CASSPPNQPQHF.

Sample share makes this clonotype medium-sized. The chain carries TRBV7-9 and TRBJ1-4; 8 nucleotides line up with TRBD1. The CDR3 is made up of 14 amino acids. CDR1 and CDR2 from the germline V gene are SEHNR and FQNEAQ (reference sequence). V lost 4 bases, J lost 8 bases, and 6 bases stayed unmatched. This CDR3 is CASSSGQGFEKLFF. Written as DNA, the CDR3 is TGTGCCAGCAGCTCCGGACAGGGTTTCGAAAAACTGTTTTTT.

By share of the sample, this clonotype is medium-sized. The rearrangement joins TRBV18 to TRBJ1-2, with unresolved D. The CDR3 extends over 13 amino acids. Germline V gene lookup returns CDR1 KGHSH and CDR2 LQKENI. V was cut by 3 bases and J by 2 bases, with 7 bases left in between. The CDR3 is CASSPTGNYGYTF. CDR3 bases: TGTGCCAGCTCACCCACGGGGAACTATGGCTACACCTTC.

By share, this clonotype ranks as medium-sized. The chain is built from TRBV7-2 and TRBJ2-7, with D tentatively TRBD1 or TRBD2 (6 bases each). Germline V CDR1 and CDR2: SGHTA, FQGNSA. V was cut by 8 bases and J by 10 bases, with 15 bases left in between. The CDR3 is made up of 11 amino acids. The CDR3 region has the DNA TGTGCCAGCGGACCCCGGGGGCCTCAGTACTTC. This codes for CASGPRGPQYF.

This chain links TRBV6-2 or TRBV6-3 with TRBJ2-5, with TRBD2 as a possible D gene (5 bases). The V end lost 7 bases, the J end lost 2 bases, and 17 bases lay between the germline ends. Germline assignment: CDR1 MNHEY and CDR2 SVGEGT. This CDR3 has 15 residues. The CDR3 DNA follows: TGTGCCAGCACGGGTTACGGCGGCGGGCAAGAGACCCAGTACTTC. Translated: CASTGYGGGQETQYF.

By its share, this clonotype is medium-sized. This chain connects TRBV18 to TRBJ1-1, with D unclear. The ends were cut back, 6 bases at V and 4 bases at J, with 12 bases in the middle. This CDR3 has 13 residues. Germline-derived CDR1 and CDR2 are KGHSH and LQKENI. CDR3 amino acids: CASSQGRTTEAFF. The CDR3 DNA reads as TGTGCCAGCTCCCAAGGGCGGACCACTGAAGCTTTCTTT. The full variable domain, completed using reference TRBV18 and TRBJ1-1, is NAGVMQNPRHLVRRRGQEARLRCSPMKGHSHVYWYRQLPEEGLKFMVYLQKENIIDESGMPKERFSAEFPKEGPSILRIQQVVRGDSAAYFCASSQGRTTEAFFGQGTRLTVV.

At least ten counts were recorded for this clonotype. The chain combines TRBV19 with TRBJ1-3; the D gene is possibly TRBD1 (5 bases). Trimming cost V 3 bases and J 0 bases, with 12 bases left between them. The CDR3 totals 16 residues. Germline V CDR1 and CDR2: LNHDA, SQIVND (reference sequence). CDR3 loop: CASSISGTVSGNTIYF. The CDR3 DNA is TGTGCCAGTAGTATCTCCGGGACGGTCTCTGGAAACACCATATATTTT.

This clonotype has ten or more counts. The chain recombines TRBV6-1 with TRBJ2-7; 8 bases are shared with TRBD1. This CDR3 region has 14 residues. Unmatched junction bases numbered 5, after V lost 2 bases and J lost 5 bases. The V gene's germline CDR1 is MNHNS and CDR2 SASEGT. CDR3 in amino acids: CASSEMDRVNEQYF. CDR3 in DNA: TGTGCCAGCAGTGAAATGGACAGGGTTAACGAGCAGTACTTC.

The chain links TRBV7-2 to TRBJ2-1, with D possibly being TRBD2 (6 bases). V shed 5 bases and J shed 4 bases, with 12 bases lying between them. This CDR3 is built from 14 residues. CDR1 is SGHTA, CDR2 FQGNSA, per germline. The CDR3 nucleotides are TGTGCCAGCAGCCAAGTAGCGGTTTACAATGAGCAGTTCTTC. Amino acids: CASSQVAVYNEQFF.

This clonotype has a handful of counts. The gene calls are TRBV2 and TRBJ1-1; 7 bases line up with TRBD1. The CDR3 consists of 15 residues. CDR1 and CDR2 from the germline V gene are SNHLY and FYNNEI. The ends lost 6 bases at V and 6 bases at J; junction bases unmatched: 13. The CDR3 nucleotides are TGTGCCAGCAGCGGGGCACGACAGGGAGATCCTGAAGCTTTCTTT. Translating it yields CASSGARQGDPEAFF.

This clonotype is medium-sized (0.01 to 0.1%) within its sample. This chain connects TRBV10-3 to TRBJ2-7; D ambiguous. Looked up from germline, CDR1 is ENHRY and CDR2 is SYGVKD. Trimming left V 6 bases short and J 2 bases short, with 11 bases between. The CDR3 is made up of 13 amino acids. The chain's CDR3 is CAIRQDGTYEQYF. The CDR3, as DNA: TGTGCCATCAGGCAGGACGGAACCTACGAGCAGTACTTC.

The chain joins TRBV6-5 to TRBJ2-7, with TRBD1 identical over 7 bases. The trim removed 6 bases at V and 2 bases at J, leaving 10 bases unmatched. Germline CDR1 and CDR2: MNHEY and SVGAGI. This CDR3 spans 15 amino acids. As DNA, the CDR3 is TGTGCCAGCAGACGTCGACAGGGCCTTGCCTACGAGCAGTACTTC. Its translation is CASRRRQGLAYEQYF.

This clonotype was detected a few times. CDR3 loop: CASSFKGGQFF. The CDR3 region has the DNA TGTGCCAGCAGTTTTAAAGGTGGGCAGTTCTTC. The rearrangement uses TRBV12-3 or TRBV12-4 and TRBJ2-1; the D is unclear. V lost 3 bases to trimming and J lost 12 bases, with 9 bases between them. The CDR3 runs 11 residues.

By frequency in the sample, this clonotype is medium-sized. J is TRBJ1-5 and V is TRBV5-6; D gene ambiguous. The V end was cut by 4 bases, the J end by 0 bases, with 11 bases between. The CDR3 sequence is 15 residues long. Germline V lookup: CDR1 SGHDT, CDR2 YYEEEE. The CDR3 bases are TGTGCCAGCAGCCTCCAGATTAATAGCAATCAGCCCCAGCATTTT. It is translated as CASSLQINSNQPQHF.

A few counts support this clonotype. The V call is TRBV18, the J call TRBJ2-3; possibly TRBD1 for D (6 bases). Germline CDR1 KGHSH, CDR2 LQKENI. The ends were cut back, 5 bases at V and 4 bases at J, with 13 bases in the middle. The CDR3 contains 14 residues. The CDR3 nucleotides read TGTGCCAGCTCAGCACAGGGTACGGCAGATACGCAGTATTTT. The encoded protein is CASSAQGTADTQYF. The full variable domain, with the rest looked up from reference TRBV18 and TRBJ2-3, is NAGVMQNPRHLVRRRGQEARLRCSPMKGHSHVYWYRQLPEEGLKFMVYLQKENIIDESGMPKERFSAEFPKEGPSILRIQQVVRGDSAAYFCASSAQGTADTQYFGPGTRLTVL.